A single sample gave rise to the 32 T cell receptor beta chains below, sequenced in a study of blood T cell repertoires in COVID-19. Clones were sequenced by immunoSEQ multiplex PCR, and TCRdb holds only the in-frame ones, with some missing. The sample consists of about 410,000 clones, around nine tenths of them appearing once. Sequences were obtained from peripheral blood. The receptor source for this set is a woman in her 40s with COVID-19, enrolled during active disease.

V and J are TRBV18 and TRBJ2-1; 9 nucleotides agree with TRBD2. CDR1 is KGHSH and CDR2 is LQKENI in the germline V gene. This CDR3 region has 16 residues. The V and J ends lost 5 bases and 7 bases, in that order; junction bases with no gene match: 12. CDR3 residues: CASSARGPSGNNEQFF. CDR3 DNA sequence: TGTGCCAGCTCAGCCCGGGGCCCTAGCGGGAATAATGAGCAGTTCTTC.

The chain uses TRBV27 and TRBJ1-3, with 7 bases identical to TRBD1. There are 14 residues in the CDR3. V dropped 7 bases and J dropped 3; count of bases not matched to a gene: 6. CDR1 and CDR2 (germline): MNHEY, SMNVEV (reference sequence). The chain's CDR3 is CASTRQGRGNTIYF. The CDR3 DNA sequence: TGTGCCAGCACCAGACAGGGACGTGGAAACACCATATATTTT.

The chain has TRBV12-3 or TRBV12-4 and TRBJ2-3, with D uncertain. This CDR3 spans 11 amino acids. Trimming cost V 5 bases and J 7 bases, with 7 bases left between them. The CDR3 is CASSIVHTQYF. Written as DNA, the CDR3 is TGTGCCAGCAGTATCGTCCATACGCAGTATTTT.

J is TRBJ2-1 and V is TRBV7-3; TRBD1 matches at 11 bases. The V segment lost 5 bases and the J segment 8 bases; nucleotides outside the gene matches: 5. Germline V gene lookup returns CDR1 SGHTA and CDR2 FQGTGA. The CDR3 has 14 residues. As DNA, the CDR3 is TGTGCCAGCAGCCTGGACAGGGGGCGCGATGAGCAGTTCTTC. It codes for CASSLDRGRDEQFF.

CDR3 residues: CASSQPDSATDTQYF. The CDR3 nucleotides read TGTGCCAGCAGCCAACCGGACAGTGCGACAGATACGCAGTATTTT. V is TRBV5-4 and J is TRBJ2-3, with D perhaps matching TRBD1 (6 bases). This CDR3 comprises 15 residues. Trimming cost V 4 bases and J 3 bases, with 15 bases left between them. The germline V gene has CDR1 SGHNT and CDR2 YYREEE (reference sequence). The variable domain in full, with the rest retrieved from reference TRBV5-4 and TRBJ2-3, is ETGVTQSPTHLIKTRGQQVTLRCSSQSGHNTVSWYQQALGQGPQFIFQYYREEENGRGNFPPRFSGLQFPNYSSELNVNALELDDSALYLCASSQPDSATDTQYFGPGTRLTVL.

The chain joins TRBV28 to TRBJ1-1; 10 nucleotides agree with TRBD1. Germline trimming cut 2 bases from V and 0 bases from J; bases unmatched to any gene: 3. Germline CDR1 reads MDHEN; CDR2 reads SYDVKM. The CDR3 loop spans 16 amino acids. CDR3 DNA: TGTGCCAGCAGTTTAGGGACAGGGGATATGAACACTGAAGCTTTCTTT. Its translation: CASSLGTGDMNTEAFF.

This clone was found once. The chain has TRBV5-4 and TRBJ2-7; the match to TRBD1 covers 7 bases. The CDR3 sequence is 14 residues long. Unmatched junction bases numbered 6, after V lost 1 base and J lost 5 bases. Looked up from germline, CDR1 is SGHNT and CDR2 is YYREEE (reference sequence). The CDR3 nucleotides read TGTGCCAGCAGCTTGATTCGACAGGGTGACGAGCAGTACTTC. Translating gives CASSLIRQGDEQYF.

The chain links TRBV5-1 to TRBJ1-1; TRBD1 aligns across 8 bases. V was pared by 2 bases and J by 5 bases, with 8 bases of the junction left unmatched. Per the germline V gene, CDR1 is SGHRS and CDR2 is YFSETQ. This CDR3 has 15 amino acids. As DNA, the CDR3 is TGCGCCAGCAGCTTATCCAGGGGGCTCGGAACTGAAGCTTTCTTT. It specifies CASSLSRGLGTEAFF.

As DNA, the CDR3 is TGTGCCAGCAGGCGTGACAGGGGGTCGGGGGAGACCCAGTACTTC. This encodes CASRRDRGSGETQYF. The chain couples TRBV7-2 to TRBJ2-5; 9 nucleotides align to TRBD1. J was trimmed by 5 bases and V by 6 bases; bases with no gene match: 10. The CDR3 contains 15 residues. The germline gives CDR1 SGHTA, CDR2 FQGNSA.

This chain uses TRBV6-2 or TRBV6-3 with TRBJ1-1; TRBD1 is a possible D gene (5 bases). Germline values: CDR1 MNHEY, CDR2 SVGEGT. The CDR3 totals 14 residues. Trimming took 5 bases from V and 1 from J, leaving 11 bases between them. The chain's CDR3 is CASSRGRENTEAFF. The CDR3 nucleotides read TGTGCCAGCAGTAGGGGCAGGGAGAACACTGAAGCTTTCTTT.

This clone has only a few counts. The genes are TRBV4-1 and TRBJ1-3, with unresolved D. The CDR3 is 15 amino acids. CDR1 and CDR2 from the germline V gene are MGHRA and YSYEKL. Trimming left V 0 bases short and J 3 bases short, with 9 bases between. CDR3 in amino acids: CASSQDPGYGNTIYF. CDR3 coding DNA: TGCGCCAGCAGCCAAGATCCGGGGTATGGAAACACCATATATTTT.

The count of this clone is one. The conserved phenylalanine or tryptophan is not found at the CDR3 terminus, so this likely reflects a read error. No DNA is shown, since the ends of the CDR3 on it are uncertain; the CDR3 is the one TCRdb lists. The chain couples TRBV6-5 to TRBJ1-1; TRBD1 was called by the table and not checked on the DNA. In germline, CDR1 is MNHEY, CDR2 SVGAGI. With termini counted, the CDR3 has 12 amino acids. This CDR3 is CAILKLRDRGLG.

The chain has TRBV9 and TRBJ2-2; a weak D match, TRBD2 (6 bases). The CDR3 totals 15 residues. Trimming took 0 bases from V and 1 from J, leaving 7 bases between them. Germline lookup yields CDR1 SGDLS and CDR2 YYNGEE. DNA of the CDR3: TGTGCCAGCAGCGTAGACGGGGGGAACACCGGGGAGCTGTTTTTT. Protein: CASSVDGGNTGELFF. The entire variable domain, with the rest obtained from reference TRBV9 and TRBJ2-2, is as follows: DSGVTQTPKHLITATGQRVTLRCSPRSGDLSVYWYQQSLDQGLQFLIQYYNGEERAKGNILERFSAQQFPDLHSELNLSSLELGDSALYFCASSVDGGNTGELFFGEGSRLTVL.

This chain uses TRBV18 with TRBJ1-4; unclear D gene. V gave up 3 bases and J gave up 0 bases, with 11 bases separating them. Germline V lookup: CDR1 KGHSH, CDR2 LQKENI. The CDR3 length is 16 residues. In nucleotides, the CDR3 is TGTGCCAGCTCACCCATATTCCAGGCAACTAATGAAAAACTGTTTTTT. This codes for CASSPIFQATNEKLFF.

This clone was detected only a few times. This chain uses TRBV7-8 with TRBJ2-2, with 7 bases matching TRBD2. The CDR3 consists of 15 residues. V shed 6 bases, J shed 5 bases, and the junction held 9 bases outside the gene matches. The germline CDR1 and CDR2 sequences are SGHVS and FQNEAQ. CDR3 bases: TGTGCCAGCAGGCCCGGGGGGATAGAGACCGGGGAGCTGTTTTTT. Amino acids: CASRPGGIETGELFF.

The chain carries TRBV24-1 and TRBJ1-2; 7 bases match TRBD1. The CDR3 length is 15 residues. CDR1 and CDR2 (germline): KGHDR, SFDVKD. The V and J ends lost 3 bases and 3 bases, in that order; junction bases with no gene match: 6. Here the CDR3 DNA reads TGTGCCACCAGTGATGCGACAGGGTCGGACTATGGCTACACCTTC. It specifies CATSDATGSDYGYTF.

V and J are TRBV6-2 or TRBV6-3 and TRBJ1-5; D may be TRBD1 (6 bases). CDR1 is MNHEY, CDR2 SVGEGT, per germline. This CDR3 has 18 amino acids. Between the trimmed V and J ends, which lost 0 bases and 4 bases, there was a span of 19 bases. CDR3 region: CASSYSWAPGTKNQPQHF. The CDR3 DNA sequence: TGTGCCAGCAGTTACTCATGGGCCCCCGGGACAAAGAATCAGCCCCAGCATTTT.

With respect to this clone: Other DNA sequences of this sample code for an identical CDR3. The chain joins TRBV28 to TRBJ1-2; 10 nucleotides match TRBD1. The CDR3 is made up of 13 amino acids. From germline, CDR1 is MDHEN and CDR2 SYDVKM. J gave up 5 bases and V 6 bases, and 3 bases lay outside the gene matches. CDR3 protein: CASSLGQGYGYTF. CDR3 sequence (DNA): TGTGCCAGCAGCCTGGGACAGGGGTATGGCTACACCTTC.

The J gene is TRBJ1-2, the V gene TRBV27; a possible D gene is TRBD1 (6 bases). This CDR3 region has 13 residues. The germline V gene encodes CDR1 MNHEY and CDR2 SMNVEV (reference sequence). The V end lost 7 bases, the J end lost 8 bases, and 17 bases lay between the germline ends. CDR3 nucleotides: TGTGCCAGCACCCCACAGGGACTAAGGGGCTACACCTTC. Translated, it gives CASTPQGLRGYTF.

The J gene is TRBJ2-3, the V gene TRBV5-4, with 10 positions matching TRBD2. This CDR3 spans 16 amino acids. Germline loops: CDR1 SGHNT, CDR2 YYREEE (reference sequence). Trimming removed 4 bases from V and 7 bases from J; junction bases left unmatched: 12. The CDR3 DNA follows: TGTGCCAGCAGCCCGGTCCCTAGCGGGGGCCTAAATACGCAGTATTTT. It is translated as CASSPVPSGGLNTQYF.

This sequence joins TRBV7-8 and TRBJ1-6; TRBD1 aligns across 8 bases. V shed 1 base, J shed 0 bases, and the junction held 5 bases outside the gene matches. This CDR3 is built from 18 residues. Germline V gene lookup returns CDR1 SGHVS and CDR2 FQNEAQ. Here the CDR3 DNA reads TGTGCCAGCAGCTTAGAAGGACAGGGAAGCTCCTATAATTCACCCCTCCACTTT. Translating it yields CASSLEGQGSSYNSPLHF.

The chain recombines TRBV19 with TRBJ2-7, with 7 bases lining up with TRBD1. This CDR3 spans 14 amino acids. Germline V gene data show CDR1 as LNHDA and CDR2 as SQIVND (reference sequence). Trimming removed 6 bases from V and 3 bases from J; junction bases left unmatched: 8. The CDR3 DNA sequence: TGTGCCAGTAGACCCCTGGGACAGCGCTACGAGCAGTACTTC. It specifies CASRPLGQRYEQYF. The variable domain in full, completed from reference TRBV19 and TRBJ2-7, reads DGGITQSPKYLFRKEGQNVTLSCEQNLNHDAMYWYRQDPGQGLRLIYYSQIVNDFQKGDIAEGYSVSREKKESFPLTVTSAQKNPTAFYLCASRPLGQRYEQYFGPGTRLTVT.

The table lists this clone with a count of one. The J gene is TRBJ2-5, the V gene TRBV12-3 or TRBV12-4; D gene unclear. The V gene lost 2 bases and the J gene lost 1 base, with 5 bases spanning the gap. The CDR3 has 13 amino acids. The DNA of the CDR3 is TGTGCCAGCAGTTTATTATTCCAAGAGACCCAGTACTTC. As protein: CASSLLFQETQYF.

The sample holds a few counts of this clone. V usage is TRBV9 and J usage is TRBJ1-2; D unresolved. V was shortened by 3 bases and J by 10 bases, with 16 bases between the two germline ends. Germline lookup yields CDR1 SGDLS and CDR2 YYNGEE. CDR3 length: 13 amino acids. This CDR3 reads CASSARISEDYTF. The CDR3 coding sequence is TGTGCCAGCAGCGCCCGGATAAGCGAAGACTACACCTTC.

V and J are TRBV19 and TRBJ2-1, with D possibly matching TRBD1 (6 bases). V was clipped by 5 bases and J by 9 bases, with 23 bases between them. CDR3 length: 16 amino acids. Germline CDR1 reads LNHDA; CDR2 reads SQIVND (reference sequence). In DNA, the CDR3 is TGTGCCAGTAGTGGGATTCCGGGACAAAACTTACCTGAGCAGTTCTTC. Protein sequence: CASSGIPGQNLPEQFF.

The chain combines TRBV9 with TRBJ1-1; 9 bases are shared with TRBD1. Germline V CDR1 and CDR2: SGDLS, YYNGEE. Unmatched junction bases numbered 2, after V lost 3 bases and J lost 8 bases. The CDR3 is 12 amino acids. DNA of the CDR3: TGTGCCAGCAGCGGGGGACAGGGAGAAGCTTTCTTT. Translation: CASSGGQGEAFF.

The chain carries TRBV18 and TRBJ2-7; D is perhaps TRBD1 (6 bases). V was shortened by 2 bases and J by 6 bases, with 17 bases between the two germline ends. CDR3 length: 15 residues. Germline V gives CDR1 KGHSH, CDR2 LQKENI. The CDR3, as DNA: TGTGCCAGCTCACCATTTGCGTCGGGACAATCCGAGCAGTACTTC. As protein: CASSPFASGQSEQYF.

The chain combines TRBV30 with TRBJ1-1; 11 bases align to TRBD1. V dropped 0 bases and J dropped 4; count of bases not matched to a gene: 13. Germline lookup yields CDR1 GTSNPN and CDR2 SVGIG (reference sequence). The CDR3 contains 18 residues. The CDR3 coding sequence is TGTGCCTGGAGTGTACTTATCCACACCGGGACAGGGGGCACTGAAGCTTTCTTT. This gives the protein CAWSVLIHTGTGGTEAFF.

The chain recombines TRBV18 with TRBJ2-5, with TRBD1 identical over 10 bases. V lost 6 bases, J lost 4 bases, and 11 bases stayed unmatched. The CDR3 totals 16 residues. Germline lookup yields CDR1 KGHSH and CDR2 LQKENI. The CDR3, as DNA: TGTGCCAGCTCCCCAGCAAGGGACAGGGGTGGAGAGACCCAGTACTTC. Protein product: CASSPARDRGGETQYF. Supplemented by reference TRBV18 and TRBJ2-5, the full variable domain reads NAGVMQNPRHLVRRRGQEARLRCSPMKGHSHVYWYRQLPEEGLKFMVYLQKENIIDESGMPKERFSAEFPKEGPSILRIQQVVRGDSAAYFCASSPARDRGGETQYFGPGTRLLVL.

The chain is built from TRBV28 and TRBJ2-3; 10 bases agree with TRBD2. The V gene's germline CDR1 is MDHEN and CDR2 SYDVKM. This CDR3 comprises 17 residues. V shed 2 bases and J 2 bases; nucleotides not matched to a gene: 7. Written as DNA, the CDR3 is TGTGCCAGCAGTTTACAAAGGACTAGCGGATCCACAGATACGCAGTATTTT. Translated: CASSLQRTSGSTDTQYF.

The genes are TRBV6-6 and TRBJ1-1; 7 nucleotides agree with TRBD1. Germline V gives CDR1 MNHNY, CDR2 SVGAGI (reference sequence). V gave up 4 bases and J gave up 4 bases; unmatched junction bases: 3. The CDR3 has 13 amino acids. The CDR3 is CASSFQGGTEAFF. CDR3 sequence (DNA): TGTGCCAGCAGTTTTCAGGGGGGCACTGAAGCTTTCTTT.

V and J are TRBV28 and TRBJ1-2; the D gene is possibly TRBD1 (5 bases). V shed 4 bases and J shed 0 bases, with 12 bases lying between them. CDR3 size: 15 residues. Germline loops: CDR1 MDHEN, CDR2 SYDVKM. This CDR3 reads CASSWGGKSNYGYTF. CDR3 nucleotides: TGTGCCAGCAGTTGGGGGGGGAAGTCTAACTATGGCTACACCTTC.